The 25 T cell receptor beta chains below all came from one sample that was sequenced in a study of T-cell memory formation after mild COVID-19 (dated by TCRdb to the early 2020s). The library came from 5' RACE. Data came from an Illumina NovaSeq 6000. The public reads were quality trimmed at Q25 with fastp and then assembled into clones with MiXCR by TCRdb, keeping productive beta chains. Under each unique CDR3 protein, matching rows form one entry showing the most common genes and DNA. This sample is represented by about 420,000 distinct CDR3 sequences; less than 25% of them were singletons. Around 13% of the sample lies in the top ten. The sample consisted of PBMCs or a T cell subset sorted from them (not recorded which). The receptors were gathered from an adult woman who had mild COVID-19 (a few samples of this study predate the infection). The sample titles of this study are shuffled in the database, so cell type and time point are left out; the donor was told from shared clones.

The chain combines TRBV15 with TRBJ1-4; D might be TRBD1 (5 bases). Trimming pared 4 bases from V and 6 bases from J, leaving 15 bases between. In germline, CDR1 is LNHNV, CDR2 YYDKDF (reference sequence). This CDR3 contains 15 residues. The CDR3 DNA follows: TGTGCCACCAGCACGGTTAGAGGGGCTGATGAAAAACTGTTTTTT. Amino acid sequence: CATSTVRGADEKLFF.

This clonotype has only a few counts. CDR3 region: CSALRGGYTF. The CDR3 DNA sequence: TGCAGTGCTTTAAGGGGCGGCTACACCTTC. The V gene is TRBV20-1, the J gene TRBJ1-2, with TRBD1 as a possible D gene (5 bases). CDR1 DFQATT and CDR2 SNEGSKA come from the germline V gene (reference sequence). V was shortened by 5 bases and J by 8 bases, with 9 bases between the two germline ends. The CDR3 sequence is 10 residues long.

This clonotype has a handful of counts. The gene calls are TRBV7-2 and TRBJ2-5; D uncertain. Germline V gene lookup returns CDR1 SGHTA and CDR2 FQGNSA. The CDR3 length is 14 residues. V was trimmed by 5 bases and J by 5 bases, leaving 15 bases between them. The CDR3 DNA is TGTGCCAGCAGCATGACGGGTAGAAGGGAGACCCAGTACTTC. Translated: CASSMTGRRETQYF.

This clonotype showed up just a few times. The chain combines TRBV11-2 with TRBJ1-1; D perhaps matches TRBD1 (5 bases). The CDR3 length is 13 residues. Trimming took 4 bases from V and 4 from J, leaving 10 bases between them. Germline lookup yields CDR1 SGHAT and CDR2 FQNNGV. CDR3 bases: TGTGCCAGCAGCTGGGGGACCGCCACTGAAGCTTTCTTT. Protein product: CASSWGTATEAFF. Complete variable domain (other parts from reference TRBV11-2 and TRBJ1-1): EAGVAQSPRYKIIEKRQSVAFWCNPISGHATLYWYQQILGQGPKLLIQFQNNGVVDDSQLPKDRFSAERLKGVDSTLKIQPAKLEDSAVYLCASSWGTATEAFFGQGTRLTVV.

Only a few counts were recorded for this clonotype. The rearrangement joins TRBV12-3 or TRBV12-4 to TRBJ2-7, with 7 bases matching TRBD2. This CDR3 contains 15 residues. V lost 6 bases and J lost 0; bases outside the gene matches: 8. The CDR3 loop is CASRISSGSSYEQYF. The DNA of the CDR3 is TGTGCCAGCAGAATATCTAGCGGAAGCTCCTACGAGCAGTACTTC.

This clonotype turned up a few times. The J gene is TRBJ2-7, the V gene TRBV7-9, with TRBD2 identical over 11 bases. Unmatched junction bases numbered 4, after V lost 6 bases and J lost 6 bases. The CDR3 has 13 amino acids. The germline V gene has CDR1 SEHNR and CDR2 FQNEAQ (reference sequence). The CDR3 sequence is CASRAGTSGEQYF. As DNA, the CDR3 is TGTGCCAGCAGGGCCGGGACTAGCGGCGAGCAGTACTTC.

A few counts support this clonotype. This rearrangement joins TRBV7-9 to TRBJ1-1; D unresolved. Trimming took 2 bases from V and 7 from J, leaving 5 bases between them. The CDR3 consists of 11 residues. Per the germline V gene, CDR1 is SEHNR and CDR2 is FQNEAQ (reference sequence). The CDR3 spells CASSLYSEAFF. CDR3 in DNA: TGTGCCAGCAGCTTATACAGTGAAGCTTTCTTT. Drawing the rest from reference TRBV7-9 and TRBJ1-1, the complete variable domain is DTGVSQNPRHKITKRGQNVTFRCDPISEHNRLYWYRQTLGQGPEFLTYFQNEAQLEKSRLLSDRFSAERPKGSFSTLEIQRTEQGDSAMYLCASSLYSEAFFGQGTRLTVV.

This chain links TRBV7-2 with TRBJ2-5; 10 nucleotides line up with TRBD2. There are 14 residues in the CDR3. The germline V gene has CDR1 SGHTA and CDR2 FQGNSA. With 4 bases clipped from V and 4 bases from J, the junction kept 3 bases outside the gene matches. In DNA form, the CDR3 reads TGTGCCAGCAGCTCCAGCGGGAGGGCAGAGACCCAGTACTTC. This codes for CASSSSGRAETQYF.

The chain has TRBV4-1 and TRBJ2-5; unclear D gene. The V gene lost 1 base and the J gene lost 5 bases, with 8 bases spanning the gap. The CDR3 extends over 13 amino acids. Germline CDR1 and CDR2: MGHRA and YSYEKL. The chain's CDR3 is CASSQVSQETQYF. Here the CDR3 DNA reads TGCGCCAGCAGCCAAGTGAGTCAGGAGACCCAGTACTTC.

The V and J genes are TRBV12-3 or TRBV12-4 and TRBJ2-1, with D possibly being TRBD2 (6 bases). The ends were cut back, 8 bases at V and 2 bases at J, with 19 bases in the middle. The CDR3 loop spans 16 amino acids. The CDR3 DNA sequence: TGTGCCAGCGCCGGGTGGGGACTTCCCCCCTACAATGAGCAGTTCTTC. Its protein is CASAGWGLPPYNEQFF.

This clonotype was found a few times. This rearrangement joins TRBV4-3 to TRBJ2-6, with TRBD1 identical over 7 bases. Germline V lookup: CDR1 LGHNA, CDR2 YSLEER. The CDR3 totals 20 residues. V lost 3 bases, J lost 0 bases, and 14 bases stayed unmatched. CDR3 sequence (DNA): TGCGCCAGCAGCCATCACGACCCAGGACAGGTGCTCTCTGGGGCCAACGTCCTGACTTTC. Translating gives CASSHHDPGQVLSGANVLTF.

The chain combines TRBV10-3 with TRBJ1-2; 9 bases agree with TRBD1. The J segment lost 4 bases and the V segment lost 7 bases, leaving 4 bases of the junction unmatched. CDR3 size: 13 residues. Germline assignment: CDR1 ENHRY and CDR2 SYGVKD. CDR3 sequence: CAIKTGGSYGYTF. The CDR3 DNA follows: TGTGCCATCAAGACAGGGGGGAGCTATGGCTACACCTTC.

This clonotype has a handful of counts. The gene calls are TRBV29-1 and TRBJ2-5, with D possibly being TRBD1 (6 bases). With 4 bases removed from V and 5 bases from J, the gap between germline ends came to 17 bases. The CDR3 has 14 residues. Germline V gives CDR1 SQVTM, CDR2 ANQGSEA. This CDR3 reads CSVGDTTARETQYF. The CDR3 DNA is TGCAGCGTTGGGGACACCACGGCGCGGGAGACCCAGTACTTC.

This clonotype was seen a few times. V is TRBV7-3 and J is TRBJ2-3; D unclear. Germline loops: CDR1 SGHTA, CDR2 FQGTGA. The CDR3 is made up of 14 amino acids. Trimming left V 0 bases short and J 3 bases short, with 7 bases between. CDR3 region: CASSLTPGTDTQYF. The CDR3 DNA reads TGTGCCAGCAGCTTAACTCCGGGTACAGATACGCAGTATTTT.

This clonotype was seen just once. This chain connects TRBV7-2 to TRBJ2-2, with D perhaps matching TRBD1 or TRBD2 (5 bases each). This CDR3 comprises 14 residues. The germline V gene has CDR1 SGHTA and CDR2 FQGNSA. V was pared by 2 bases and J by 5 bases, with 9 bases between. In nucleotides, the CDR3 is TGTGCCAGCAGCTTACGAGGGGAAACCGGGGAGCTGTTTTTT. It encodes CASSLRGETGELFF.

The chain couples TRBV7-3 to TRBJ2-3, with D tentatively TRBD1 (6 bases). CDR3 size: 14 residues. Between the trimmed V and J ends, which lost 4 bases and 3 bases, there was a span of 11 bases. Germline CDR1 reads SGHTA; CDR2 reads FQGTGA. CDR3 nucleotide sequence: TGTGCCAGCAGCTCCCTAAGGGGGACAGATACGCAGTATTTT. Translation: CASSSLRGTDTQYF.

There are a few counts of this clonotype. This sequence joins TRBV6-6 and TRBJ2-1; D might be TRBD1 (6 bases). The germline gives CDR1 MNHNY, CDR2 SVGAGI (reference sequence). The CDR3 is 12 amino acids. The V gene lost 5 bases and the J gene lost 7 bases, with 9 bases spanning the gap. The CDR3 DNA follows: TGTGCCAGCAGTAACACAGGGAATGAGCAGTTCTTC. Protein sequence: CASSNTGNEQFF.

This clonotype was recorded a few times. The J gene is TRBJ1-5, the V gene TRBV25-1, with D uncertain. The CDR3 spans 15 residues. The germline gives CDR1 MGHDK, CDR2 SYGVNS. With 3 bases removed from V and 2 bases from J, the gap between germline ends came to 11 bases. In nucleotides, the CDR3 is TGTGCCAGCAGTGATTCAGCGGATGGCAATCAGCCCCAGCATTTT. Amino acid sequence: CASSDSADGNQPQHF. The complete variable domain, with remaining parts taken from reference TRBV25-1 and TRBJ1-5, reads EADIYQTPRYLVIGTGKKITLECSQTMGHDKMYWYQQDPGMELHLIHYSYGVNSTEKGDLSSESTVSRIRTEHFPLTLESARPSHTSQYLCASSDSADGNQPQHFGDGTRLSIL.

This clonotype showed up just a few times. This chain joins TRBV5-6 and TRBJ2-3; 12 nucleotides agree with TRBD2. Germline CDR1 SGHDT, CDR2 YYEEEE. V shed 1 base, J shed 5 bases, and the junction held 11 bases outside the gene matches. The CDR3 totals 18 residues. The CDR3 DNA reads TGTGCCAGCAGCTTGCCCCCCGCTAGCGGGGGGGTTCTAGATACGCAGTATTTT. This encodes CASSLPPASGGVLDTQYF.

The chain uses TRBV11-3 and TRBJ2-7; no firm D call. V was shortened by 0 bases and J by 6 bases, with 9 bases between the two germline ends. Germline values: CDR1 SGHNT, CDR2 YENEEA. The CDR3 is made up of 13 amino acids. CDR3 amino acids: CASSLDHAFEQYF. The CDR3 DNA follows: TGTGCCAGCAGCTTAGATCACGCGTTCGAGCAGTACTTC.

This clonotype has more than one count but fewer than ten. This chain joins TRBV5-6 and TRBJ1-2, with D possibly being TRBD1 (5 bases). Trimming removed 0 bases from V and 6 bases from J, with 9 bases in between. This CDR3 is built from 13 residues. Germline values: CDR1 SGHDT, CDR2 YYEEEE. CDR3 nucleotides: TGTGCCAGCAGCTTGGGGCAGGGCGATGGCTACACCTTC. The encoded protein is CASSLGQGDGYTF. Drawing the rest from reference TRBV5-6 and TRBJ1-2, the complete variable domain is DAGVTQSPTHLIKTRGQQVTLRCSPKSGHDTVSWYQQALGQGPQFIFQYYEEEERQRGNFPDRFSGHQFPNYSSELNVNALLLGDSALYLCASSLGQGDGYTFGSGTRLTVV.

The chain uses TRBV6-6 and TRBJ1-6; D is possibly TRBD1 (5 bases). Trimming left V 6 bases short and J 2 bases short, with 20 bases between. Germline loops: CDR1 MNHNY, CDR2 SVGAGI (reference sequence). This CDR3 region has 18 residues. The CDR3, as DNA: TGTGCCAGCAGCCGCCCAAGGGGAGGAGAAACCTATAATTCACCCCTCCACTTT. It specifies CASSRPRGGETYNSPLHF.

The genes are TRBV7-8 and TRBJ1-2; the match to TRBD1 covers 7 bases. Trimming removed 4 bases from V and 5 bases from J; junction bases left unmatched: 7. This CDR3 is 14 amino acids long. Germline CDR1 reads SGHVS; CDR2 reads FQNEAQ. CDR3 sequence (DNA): TGTGCCAGCAGCTCAATCGACAGGGCATATGGCTACACCTTC. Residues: CASSSIDRAYGYTF. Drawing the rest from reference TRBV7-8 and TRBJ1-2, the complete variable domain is GAGVSQSPRYKVAKRGQDVALRCDPISGHVSLFWYQQALGQGPEFLTYFQNEAQLDKSGLPSDRFFAERPEGSVSTLKIQRTQQEDSAVYLCASSSIDRAYGYTFGSGTRLTVV.

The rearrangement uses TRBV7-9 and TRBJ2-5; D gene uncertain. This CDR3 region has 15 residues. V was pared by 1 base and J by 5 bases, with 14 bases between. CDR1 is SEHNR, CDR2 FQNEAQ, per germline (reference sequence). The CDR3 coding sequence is TGTGCCAGCAGCTTAGGAGTTAGGGAATCGGAGACCCAGTACTTC. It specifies CASSLGVRESETQYF.

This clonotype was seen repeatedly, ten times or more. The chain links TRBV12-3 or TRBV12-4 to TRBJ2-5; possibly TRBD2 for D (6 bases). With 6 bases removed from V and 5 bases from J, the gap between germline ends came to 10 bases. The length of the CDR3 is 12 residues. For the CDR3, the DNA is TGTGCCAGCAGCCCCGGAGGGGAGACCCAGTACTTC. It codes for CASSPGGETQYF.